Sequencing of this T cell receptor beta chain was carried out in a study of blood T cell repertoires in COVID-19. Whole-study context: T cells, B-cell-depleted T cells, or PBMCs provided the cDNA or gDNA that served as material.

The V end was cut by 5 bases, the J end by 0 bases, with 11 bases between. Germline V lookup: CDR1 SEHNR, CDR2 FQNEAQ (reference sequence). The CDR3 covers 15 residues. In the original workflow: Estimation of nucleated cell counts was performed using reference gene primer amplification. Clones were sequenced by immunoSEQ multiplex PCR, and TCRdb holds only the in-frame ones, with some missing. V, J and clone size reflect that table, while D and trimming were determined from the DNA. The top ten hold approximately 5% of the sample, which has roughly 230,000 clones, 65% to 90% seen once. V usage is TRBV7-9 and J usage is TRBJ1-3; D gene unclear. This clonotype originated in a man over 45 with COVID-19, enrolled during active disease. The sample taken for sequencing was peripheral blood. The CDR3 here is CASSPQTFSGNTIYF. The CDR3 DNA is TGTGCCAGCAGCCCACAGACCTTCTCTGGAAACACCATATATTTT. Variable domain in full (rest from reference TRBV7-9 and TRBJ1-3): DTGVSQNPRHKITKRGQNVTFRCDPISEHNRLYWYRQTLGQGPEFLTYFQNEAQLEKSRLLSDRFSAERPKGSFSTLEIQRTEQGDSAMYLCASSPQTFSGNTIYFGEGSWLTVV.